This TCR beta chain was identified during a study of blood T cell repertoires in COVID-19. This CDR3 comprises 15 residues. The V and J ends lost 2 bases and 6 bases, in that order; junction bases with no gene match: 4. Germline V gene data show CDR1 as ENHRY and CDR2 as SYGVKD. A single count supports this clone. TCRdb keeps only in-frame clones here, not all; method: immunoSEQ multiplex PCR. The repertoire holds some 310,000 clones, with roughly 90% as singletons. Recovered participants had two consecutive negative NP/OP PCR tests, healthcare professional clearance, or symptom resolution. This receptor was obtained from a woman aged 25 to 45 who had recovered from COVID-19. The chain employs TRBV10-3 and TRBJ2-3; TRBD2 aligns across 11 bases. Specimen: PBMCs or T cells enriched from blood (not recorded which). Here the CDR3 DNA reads TGTGCCATCAGTGAGACTAGCGGGAGTTCGGATACGCAGTATTTT. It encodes CAISETSGSSDTQYF.